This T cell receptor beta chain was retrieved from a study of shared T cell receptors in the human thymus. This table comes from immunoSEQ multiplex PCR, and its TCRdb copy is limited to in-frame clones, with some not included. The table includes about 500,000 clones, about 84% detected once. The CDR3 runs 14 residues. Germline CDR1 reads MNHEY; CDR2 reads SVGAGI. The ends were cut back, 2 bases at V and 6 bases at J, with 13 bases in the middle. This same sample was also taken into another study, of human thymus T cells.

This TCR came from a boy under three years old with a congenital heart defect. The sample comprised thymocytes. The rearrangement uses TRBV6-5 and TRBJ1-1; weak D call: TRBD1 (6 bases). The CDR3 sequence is CASSYGGGGAEAFF. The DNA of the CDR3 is TGTGCCAGCAGTTACGGGGGAGGGGGGGCTGAAGCTTTCTTT.